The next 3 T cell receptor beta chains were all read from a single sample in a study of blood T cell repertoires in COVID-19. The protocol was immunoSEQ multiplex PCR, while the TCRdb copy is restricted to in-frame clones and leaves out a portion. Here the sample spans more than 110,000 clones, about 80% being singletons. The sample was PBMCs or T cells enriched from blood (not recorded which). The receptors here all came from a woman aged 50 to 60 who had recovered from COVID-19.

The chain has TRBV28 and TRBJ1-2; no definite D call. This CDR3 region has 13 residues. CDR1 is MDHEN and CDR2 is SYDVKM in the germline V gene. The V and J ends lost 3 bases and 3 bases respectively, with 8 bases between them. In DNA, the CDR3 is TGTGCCAGCAGTTTTTCCCAGGACTATGGCTACACCTTC. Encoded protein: CASSFSQDYGYTF.

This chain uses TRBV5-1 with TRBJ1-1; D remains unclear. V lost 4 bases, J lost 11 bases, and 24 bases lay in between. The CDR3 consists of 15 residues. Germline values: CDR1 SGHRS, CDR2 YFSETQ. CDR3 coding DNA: TGCGCCAGCAGCGACCCGACCAACTACGGACTAAGCGCTTTCTTT. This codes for CASSDPTNYGLSAFF.

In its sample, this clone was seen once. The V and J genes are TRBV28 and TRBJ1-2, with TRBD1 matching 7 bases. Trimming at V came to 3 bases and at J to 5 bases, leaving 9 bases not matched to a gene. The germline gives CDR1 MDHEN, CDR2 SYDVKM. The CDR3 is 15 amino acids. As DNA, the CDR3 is TGTGCCAGCAGTTTCGAGCGGACAGGCGGGTATGGCTACACCTTC. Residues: CASSFERTGGYGYTF.